The clone carrying this TCR beta chain came up a few times. The sample comes from a study of identical twins. The trim removed 4 bases at V and 9 bases at J, leaving 5 bases unmatched. Germline V gene data show CDR1 as SGHRS and CDR2 as YFSETQ. This CDR3 has 13 amino acids. The authors used template switching to add a universal primer site and gave cDNA unique molecular identifiers. TCRdb processed the 5' RACE reads anew with MiXCR; each CDR3 protein has one entry. Of roughly 700,000 distinct CDR3 sequences listed, less than 10% are singletons. Only healthy Caucasians were included as donors. In addition, the sample was reused for a study of yellow fever vaccine responses in identical twins. That work adds: Reported findings indicate that twins' vaccine T cell responses seemed partially convergent, partially personalized.

This TCR was recovered from a woman under 30 in good health. Sequencing was carried out using PBMCs. The chain couples TRBV5-1 to TRBJ2-1, with 9 bases identical to TRBD1. The CDR3 sequence is CASSIGQGFEQFF. The CDR3 nucleotides are TGCGCCAGCAGCATAGGACAGGGGTTTGAGCAGTTCTTC. The full variable domain, rest sourced from reference TRBV5-1 and TRBJ2-1, is KAGVTQTPRYLIKTRGQQVTLSCSPISGHRSVSWYQQTPGQGLQFLFEYFSETQRNKGNFPGRFSGRQFSNSRSEMNVSTLELGDSALYLCASSIGQGFEQFFGPGTRLTVL.